This paragraph reports one T cell receptor beta chain. What it binds is not known. Cryopreserved PBMCs were CD4-enriched, then split into naive and memory cells. The data originate from a study of CD4 T cells in relation to SARS-CoV-2 and coronaviruses. Study-wide results and caveats: SARS-CoV-2-driven expansion was significantly weaker in crossreactive than monoreactive clones. In around three fifths of donors, memory CD4+ clonotypes crossrecognized SARS-CoV-2 and at least one common cold coronavirus spike.

CEF-cultured naive and memory CD4+ T cell DNA got survey-level sequencing. Generated by immunoSEQ multiplex PCR, the TCRdb table keeps only in-frame clones and is missing some. The data hold about 31,000 clones, with about 70% observed a single time. Trimming took 5 bases from V and 0 from J; bases not matched to a gene: 11. The CDR3 totals 17 residues. Per germline, CDR1 SGHKS and CDR2 YYEKEE (reference sequence). The source is an adult with COVID-19. This chain connects TRBV5-5 to TRBJ2-1, with TRBD1 matching over 7 bases. The sequenced material came from memory CD4+ T cells from PBMCs, cultured in vitro. In DNA form, the CDR3 reads TGTGCCAGCAGGGGGACAGCCTTACTCAGCTCCTACAATGAGCAGTTCTTC. This sequence encodes CASRGTALLSSYNEQFF.